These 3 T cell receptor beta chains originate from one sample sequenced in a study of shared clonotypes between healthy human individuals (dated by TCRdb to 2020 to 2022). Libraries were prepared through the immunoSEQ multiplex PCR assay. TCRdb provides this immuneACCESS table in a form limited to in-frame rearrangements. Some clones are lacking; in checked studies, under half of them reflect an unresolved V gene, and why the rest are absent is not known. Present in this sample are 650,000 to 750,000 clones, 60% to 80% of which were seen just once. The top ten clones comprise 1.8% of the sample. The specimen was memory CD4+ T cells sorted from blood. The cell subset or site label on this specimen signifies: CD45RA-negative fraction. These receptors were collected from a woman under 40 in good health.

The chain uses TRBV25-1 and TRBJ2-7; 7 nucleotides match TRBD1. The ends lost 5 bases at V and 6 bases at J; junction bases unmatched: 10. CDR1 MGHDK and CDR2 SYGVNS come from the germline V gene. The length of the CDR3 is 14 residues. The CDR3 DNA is TGTGCCAGCAGTCAAGGGGGCCCCCGGGGCGAGCAGTACTTC. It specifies CASSQGGPRGEQYF.

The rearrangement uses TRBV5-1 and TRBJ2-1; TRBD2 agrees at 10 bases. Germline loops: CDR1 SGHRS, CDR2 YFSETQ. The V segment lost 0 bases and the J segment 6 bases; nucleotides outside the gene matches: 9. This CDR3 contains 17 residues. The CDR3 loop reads CASSLGSLAGVSNEQFF. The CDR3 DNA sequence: TGCGCCAGCAGCTTGGGGTCTCTAGCGGGAGTTTCCAATGAGCAGTTCTTC.

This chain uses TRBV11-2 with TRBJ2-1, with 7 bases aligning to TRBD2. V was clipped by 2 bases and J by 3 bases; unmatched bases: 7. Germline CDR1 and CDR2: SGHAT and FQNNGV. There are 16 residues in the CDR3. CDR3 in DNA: TGTGCCAGCAGCTTATCCTTGGCTAGCGGCTACAATGAGCAGTTCTTC. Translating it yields CASSLSLASGYNEQFF.